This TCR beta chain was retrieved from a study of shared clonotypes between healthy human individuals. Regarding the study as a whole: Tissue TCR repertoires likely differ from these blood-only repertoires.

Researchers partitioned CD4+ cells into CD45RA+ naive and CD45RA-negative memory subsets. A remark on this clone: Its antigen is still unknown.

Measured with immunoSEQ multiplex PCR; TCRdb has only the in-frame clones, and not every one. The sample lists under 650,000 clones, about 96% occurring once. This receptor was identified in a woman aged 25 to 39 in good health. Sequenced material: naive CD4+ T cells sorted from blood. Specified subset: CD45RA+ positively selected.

CDR3 DNA sequence: TGTGCCAGCAGCCAAGGCGACGGCGTGATCAGCACCTACGAGCAGTACTTC. Translating it yields CASSQGDGVISTYEQYF. This chain joins TRBV14 and TRBJ2-7; no clear D gene. The V end lost 1 base, the J end lost 2 bases, and 18 bases lay between the germline ends. The germline V gene has CDR1 SGHDN and CDR2 FVKESK. This CDR3 has 17 residues.